This TCR beta chain comes out of a study of T cell responses to AZD1222 COVID-19 vaccine. Study-level findings and limits: Repertoire sampling was restricted to post-peak T cell response timepoints. The donor cohort was predominantly white British with a female majority, and clonal diversity may have been underestimated.

This CDR3 has 15 amino acids. From germline, CDR1 is SGHTA and CDR2 FQGNSA. The V end lost 4 bases, the J end lost 0 bases, and 10 bases lay between the germline ends. As regards this clone: The antigen is not known.

TCRdb's copy holds only in-frame clones and misses some; the assay was immunoSEQ multiplex PCR. The data hold about 150,000 clones, with almost 85% observed a single time. This TCR was recovered from an adult who received the MenACWY meningococcal vaccine as a control. The specimen comprised peripheral blood, sampled 28 days after the second dose of the MenACWY control vaccine. The chain uses TRBV7-2 and TRBJ2-1; no clear D. The chain's CDR3 is CASSSATSSYNEQFF. The CDR3 DNA is TGTGCCAGCAGCTCGGCTACGAGCTCCTACAATGAGCAGTTCTTC.